The rows below give T cell receptor beta chains drawn from one sample of a study of metastatic and nonmetastatic thyroid tumors. With MiXCR, TCRdb reprocessed the PCR reads. The repertoire holds about 30,000 clones, with more than 20% as singletons. Specimen: blood. Receptors were obtained from a female donor with papillary thyroid cancer or a benign thyroid nodule (not recorded which). Some clones in this sample may be carry-over from other donors' samples. CDR3s include the opening cysteine and the closing phenylalanine or tryptophan. The order of the fields is V gene, D gene, clone size, J gene, CDR3 protein, CDR3 DNA. The D gene is left open where the match is weak. Rows may omit the clone size; those that give it use once, few, many or a size class.

TRBV6-1,TRBD1,many,TRBJ1-5,CASRPTGQGAFQPQHF,TGTGCCAGCAGGCCAACCGGACAGGGGGCGTTCCAGCCCCAGCATTTT
TRBV6-5,.,many,TRBJ2-4,CASSYNTDIQYF,TGTGCCAGCAGTTACAATACGGACATTCAGTACTTC
TRBV11-2,.,few,TRBJ2-5,CASSLGGLETQYF,TGTGCCAGCAGCCTGGGGGGCTTAGAGACCCAGTACTTC
TRBV20-1,.,.,TRBJ1-2,CSARQGYNYRYTF,TGCAGTGCTAGACAGGGGTATAACTATCGCTACACCTTC
TRBV20-1,TRBD2,many,TRBJ2-5,CSARDRGGRELETQYF,TGCAGTGCTAGAGATCGGGGCGGGAGGGAGTTAGAGACCCAGTACTTC
TRBV6-2/TRBV6-3,.,many,TRBJ1-1,CASKTVAEAFF,TGTGCCAGCAAAACAGTAGCTGAAGCTTTCTTT
TRBV6-1,TRBD1,medium-sized,TRBJ2-7,CASKVRGQAAYEQYF,TGTGCCAGCAAAGTAAGGGGACAGGCAGCCTACGAGCAGTACTTC
TRBV19,TRBD1,medium-sized,TRBJ1-5,CASSDRVDQPQHF,TGTGCCAGTAGTGACAGGGTAGATCAGCCCCAGCATTTT
TRBV19,.,medium-sized,TRBJ2-7,CASSIEDGGSYEQYF,TGTGCCAGTAGTATAGAGGACGGAGGCTCCTACGAGCAGTACTTC
TRBV9,.,many,TRBJ2-1,CASSVGGLTHNEQFF,TGTGCCAGCAGCGTAGGAGGTCTTACCCACAATGAGCAGTTCTTC
TRBV19,.,many,TRBJ1-2,CASSQINYGYTF,TGTGCCAGTAGCCAAATAAACTATGGCTACACCTTC
TRBV6-6,TRBD2,medium-sized,TRBJ2-1,CASSYSPASGLYNEQFF,TGTGCCAGCAGTTACTCGCCCGCTAGCGGGCTTTACAATGAGCAGTTCTTC
TRBV4-3,TRBD1,many,TRBJ2-1,CASSLYYRGTGEQFF,TGCGCCAGCAGCCTATATTACAGGGGTACAGGTGAGCAGTTCTTC
TRBV20-1,TRBD2,many,TRBJ2-3,CSAPSGSRTDTQYF,TGCAGTGCTCCAAGCGGGAGTCGCACAGATACGCAGTATTTT
TRBV11-2,.,medium-sized,TRBJ1-2,CASSLDFRGASYGYTF,TGTGCCAGCAGCTTAGATTTTCGGGGGGCCAGCTATGGCTACACCTTC
TRBV5-4,TRBD1,many,TRBJ1-6,CASSQDRQNSPLHF,TGTGCCAGCAGCCAGGACAGGCAGAATTCACCCCTCCACTTT
TRBV12-3/TRBV12-4,TRBD1,.,TRBJ1-6,CASRKTGARSPLHF,TGTGCCAGCAGAAAAACAGGGGCTCGTTCACCCCTCCACTTT
TRBV3-1,TRBD1,many,TRBJ2-7,CASSQGQANYEQYF,TGTGCCAGCAGCCAGGGACAGGCGAATTACGAGCAGTACTTC